These 30 T cell receptor beta chains were sequenced from one sample in a study of cytomegalovirus exposure and HLA in healthy donors. PCR involved 60 Vbeta and 13 Jbeta primers. Profiled with immunoSEQ multiplex PCR; TCRdb holds only in-frame clones, not every one. Of 150,000 to 190,000 clones listed, 82% are singletons. The sample taken for sequencing was PBMCs. Receptors originate from a woman aged 50 to 65 in good health and CMV-seropositive.

This clone was seen a handful of times. This rearrangement joins TRBV30 to TRBJ1-1; the match to TRBD1 covers 9 bases. The J segment lost 3 bases and the V segment lost 8 bases, leaving 7 bases of the junction unmatched. Germline V CDR1 and CDR2: GTSNPN, SVGIG (reference sequence). The CDR3 is made up of 13 amino acids. CDR3 sequence: CAVHRGRDTEAFF. The CDR3 DNA follows: TGTGCCGTCCACAGGGGGCGGGACACTGAAGCTTTCTTT. The variable domain in full, with the rest retrieved from reference TRBV30 and TRBJ1-1, is SQTIHQWPATLVQPVGSPLSLECTVEGTSNPNLYWYRQAAGRGLQLLFYSVGIGQISSEVPQNLSASRPQDRQFILSSKKLLLSDSGFYLCAVHRGRDTEAFFGQGTRLTVV.

The V gene is TRBV28, the J gene TRBJ1-1; D remains ambiguous. The CDR3 totals 14 residues. Germline V gene sequence: CDR1 MDHEN, CDR2 SYDVKM. With 2 bases removed from V and 1 base from J, the gap between germline ends came to 8 bases. The CDR3, as DNA: TGTGCCAGCAGTTTAGAGGAATGGAACACTGAAGCTTTCTTT. It encodes CASSLEEWNTEAFF.

This chain connects TRBV29-1 to TRBJ2-7; D is unclear. With 7 bases removed from V and 3 bases from J, the gap between germline ends came to 16 bases. Germline CDR1 reads SQVTM; CDR2 reads ANQGSEA. This CDR3 has 13 amino acids. CDR3 bases: TGCAGCGCTAGGTTCACCGGATACTACGAGCAGTACTTC. It is translated as CSARFTGYYEQYF.

The chain links TRBV25-1 to TRBJ2-3; a weak D match, TRBD2 (5 bases). Trimming pared 6 bases from V and 10 bases from J, leaving 14 bases between. This CDR3 region has 12 residues. CDR1 is MGHDK and CDR2 is SYGVNS in the germline V gene. In DNA form, the CDR3 reads TGTGCCAGCAGGGAAGGACTCACCTCGCAGTATTTT. Amino acid sequence: CASREGLTSQYF.

This clone was seen only a few times. The CDR3 coding sequence is TGTGCCAGCAGCTTGGTCGAGACTAGCAAGACAGATACGCAGTATTTT. Translating gives CASSLVETSKTDTQYF. This chain links TRBV5-6 with TRBJ2-3, with TRBD2 identical over 7 bases. The length of the CDR3 is 16 residues. V was clipped by 0 bases and J by 3 bases; unmatched bases: 7. Per the germline V gene, CDR1 is SGHDT and CDR2 is YYEEEE.

This clone occurred once. V is TRBV6-5 and J is TRBJ2-3; D call uncertain. Per the germline V gene, CDR1 is MNHEY and CDR2 is SVGAGI. CDR3 size: 14 residues. The ends were cut back, 0 bases at V and 4 bases at J, with 8 bases in the middle. CDR3 sequence: CASSYSKRADTQYF. The CDR3 DNA sequence: TGTGCCAGCAGTTACTCGAAGAGAGCAGATACGCAGTATTTT.

The rearrangement joins TRBV4-2 to TRBJ1-4; D possibly corresponds to TRBD1 (6 bases). Germline V gene lookup returns CDR1 LGHNA and CDR2 YNFKEQ. Trimming took 4 bases from V and 7 from J, leaving 13 bases between them. This CDR3 is 14 amino acids long. The CDR3 is CASSPHRDAEKLFF. CDR3 sequence (DNA): TGTGCCAGCAGCCCGCACAGGGATGCTGAAAAACTGTTTTTT.

The CDR3 reads CASSISLGGQPQHF. DNA of the CDR3: TGTGCCAGTAGTATTAGTCTGGGCGGGCAGCCCCAGCATTTT. This rearrangement joins TRBV19 to TRBJ1-5; D is ambiguous. Germline CDR1 is LNHDA and CDR2 is SQIVND (reference sequence). The CDR3 extends over 14 amino acids. V dropped 3 bases and J dropped 7 bases, with 13 bases sitting between them.

The chain has TRBV9 and TRBJ2-6; D gene uncertain. Looked up from germline, CDR1 is SGDLS and CDR2 is YYNGEE. This CDR3 has 14 residues. Trimming removed 2 bases from V and 4 bases from J, with 7 bases in between. The DNA for the CDR3 is TGTGCCAGCAGCGTCCAGGCCGGGGCCAACGTCCTGACTTTC. Protein: CASSVQAGANVLTF.

The CDR3 nucleotides read TGTGCCACCAGCAGACTCGGGGAAGGGTTTGCAGATACGCAGTATTTT. It encodes CATSRLGEGFADTQYF. The chain uses TRBV15 and TRBJ2-3; D may be TRBD2 (5 bases). Germline V gene data show CDR1 as LNHNV and CDR2 as YYDKDF (reference sequence). The CDR3 spans 16 residues. Trimming left V 2 bases short and J 4 bases short, with 16 bases between.

The CDR3 region has the DNA TGCGCCAGCAGTCAATCCGGGGAACCCCCATTCGATGAGCAGTTCTTC. Its translation is CASSQSGEPPFDEQFF. The V call is TRBV23-1, the J call TRBJ2-1; D is perhaps TRBD2 (5 bases). TRBV23-1 is an ORF, with its function uncertain. V dropped 0 bases and J dropped 8 bases, with 17 bases sitting between them. CDR3 length equals 16 residues.

The gene calls are TRBV7-2 and TRBJ2-7, with 11 bases identical to TRBD2. This CDR3 contains 17 residues. V was pared by 6 bases and J by 0 bases, with 10 bases of the junction left unmatched. Germline values: CDR1 SGHTA, CDR2 FQGNSA. The DNA of the CDR3 is TGTGCCAGCAGACGAACCGGGACTAGCGGTAGCTCCTACGAGCAGTACTTC. The encoded protein is CASRRTGTSGSSYEQYF.

The genes are TRBV7-9 and TRBJ1-2; TRBD1 agrees at 9 bases. The CDR3 runs to 14 residues. CDR1 and CDR2 from the germline V gene are SEHNR and FQNEAQ (reference sequence). V was clipped by 3 bases and J by 8 bases; unmatched bases: 7. CDR3 DNA sequence: TGTGCCAGCAGCTTCGGAGGACAGGGGAGGGGCTACACCTTC. Protein product: CASSFGGQGRGYTF.

V gene TRBV6-6 combines with J gene TRBJ2-1, with D tentatively TRBD1 (5 bases). The CDR3 spans 12 residues. CDR1 is MNHNY, CDR2 SVGAGI, per germline (reference sequence). V was clipped by 0 bases and J by 12 bases, with 9 bases between them. The CDR3 sequence is CASSYSQGRQFF. CDR3 nucleotide sequence: TGTGCCAGCAGTTACTCTCAGGGCCGGCAGTTCTTC.

The chain couples TRBV4-2 to TRBJ2-3, with TRBD2 identical over 8 bases. The CDR3 covers 15 residues. With 5 bases clipped from V and 5 bases from J, the junction kept 9 bases outside the gene matches. The germline V gene has CDR1 LGHNA and CDR2 YNFKEQ. This CDR3 reads CASSSRAGGGDTQYF. For the CDR3, the DNA is TGTGCCAGCAGCTCCAGGGCGGGGGGTGGAGATACGCAGTATTTT.

The chain recombines TRBV9 with TRBJ2-1; the match to TRBD2 covers 10 bases. Losses at the gene ends were 0 bases for V and 7 bases for J; bases not matched to a gene: 4. Germline-derived CDR1 and CDR2 are SGDLS and YYNGEE. The CDR3 totals 15 residues. The CDR3 sequence: CASSVGGSGGNEQFF. CDR3 nucleotide sequence: TGTGCCAGCAGCGTAGGGGGTAGCGGGGGGAATGAGCAGTTCTTC.

The chain links TRBV5-1 to TRBJ2-6, with D possibly being TRBD1 (6 bases). Germline CDR1 SGHRS, CDR2 YFSETQ. The CDR3 covers 15 residues. V was cut by 2 bases and J by 3 bases, with 9 bases left in between. The CDR3 DNA follows: TGCGCCAGCAGCTTACAGGGTCTTGGGGCCAACGTCCTGACTTTC. Translating gives CASSLQGLGANVLTF.

The CDR3 DNA follows: TGTGCCACCAGCAGAGACGGGACACAGAATGAAAAACTGTTTTTT. It encodes CATSRDGTQNEKLFF. The chain has TRBV15 and TRBJ1-4, with a weak D call TRBD1 (6 bases). The CDR3 covers 15 residues. Germline V gene data show CDR1 as LNHNV and CDR2 as YYDKDF (reference sequence). The V end was cut by 0 bases, the J end by 5 bases, with 10 bases between.

This chain uses TRBV9 with TRBJ2-7; a possible D gene is TRBD2 (5 bases). V lost 4 bases to trimming and J lost 4 bases, with 12 bases between them. CDR3 length equals 13 residues. In germline, CDR1 is SGDLS, CDR2 YYNGEE. This CDR3 is CASSPRGRYEQYF. As DNA, the CDR3 is TGTGCCAGCAGCCCCCGGGGAAGATACGAGCAGTACTTC. Full variable domain (outside the CDR3, taken from reference TRBV9 and TRBJ2-7): DSGVTQTPKHLITATGQRVTLRCSPRSGDLSVYWYQQSLDQGLQFLIQYYNGEERAKGNILERFSAQQFPDLHSELNLSSLELGDSALYFCASSPRGRYEQYFGPGTRLTVT.

The V and J genes are TRBV13 and TRBJ2-7, with 9 bases lining up with TRBD1. CDR1 PRHDT and CDR2 FYEKMQ come from the germline V gene (reference sequence). Trimming at V came to 4 bases and at J to 1 base, leaving 11 bases not matched to a gene. The CDR3 has 17 residues. CDR3 amino acids: CASSSPFGTGLSYEQYF. CDR3 DNA sequence: TGTGCCAGCAGCTCCCCATTTGGGACAGGGTTATCCTACGAGCAGTACTTC.

The count of this clone is one. The chain has TRBV12-5 and TRBJ1-2, with a possible D match to TRBD1 (6 bases). The CDR3 loop spans 15 amino acids. V lost 6 bases and J 0 bases, leaving 14 bases between the germline ends. Germline loops: CDR1 LGHNT, CDR2 FRNRAP. CDR3: CASGDAQGANYGYTF. The CDR3 DNA reads TGTGCTAGTGGAGACGCACAGGGAGCTAACTATGGCTACACCTTC. Filled out from reference TRBV12-5 and TRBJ1-2, the complete variable domain reads DARVTQTPRHKVTEMGQEVTMRCQPILGHNTVFWYRQTMMQGLELLAYFRNRAPLDDSGMPKDRFSAEMPDATLATLKIQPSEPRDSAVYFCASGDAQGANYGYTFGSGTRLTVV.

The chain carries TRBV15 and TRBJ1-1, with 7 bases matching TRBD1. The germline V gene encodes CDR1 LNHNV and CDR2 YYDKDF (reference sequence). Trimming took 0 bases from V and 11 from J; bases not matched to a gene: 3. This CDR3 comprises 12 residues. This chain's CDR3 is CATSREQGSAFF. The CDR3, as DNA: TGTGCCACCAGCAGAGAACAGGGGAGTGCTTTCTTT.

V usage is TRBV7-8 and J usage is TRBJ2-3, with 12 bases identical to TRBD2. The germline CDR1 and CDR2 sequences are SGHVS and FQNEAQ. This CDR3 region has 18 residues. V lost 5 bases and J lost 7; bases outside the gene matches: 16. The CDR3 nucleotides read TGTGCCAGCAGCCCTTACGGTGCTAGCGGGGGGGTGGTTAATACGCAGTATTTT. Translation: CASSPYGASGGVVNTQYF.

This sequence joins TRBV6-6 and TRBJ2-5; 9 positions match TRBD1. V gave up 4 bases and J gave up 5 bases; unmatched junction bases: 11. Germline CDR1 and CDR2: MNHNY and SVGAGI (reference sequence). This CDR3 spans 16 amino acids. In DNA form, the CDR3 reads TGTGCCAGCAGTTCGTTGCCGGGACAGGGTCCGGAGACCCAGTACTTC. Protein product: CASSSLPGQGPETQYF.

The chain links TRBV21-1 to TRBJ2-1; the table's D gene call, TRBD2, was not cross checked with the DNA. TRBV21-1 is a known pseudogene. This CDR3 has 15 residues. The CDR3 nucleotides read TGTGCCAGCCCGAATGGGGGGACGGCCTACAATGAGCAGTTCTTC. Its translation is CASPNGGTAYNEQFF.

This sequence joins TRBV15 and TRBJ2-3, with 8 bases that match TRBD2. After removal of 0 bases from V and 2 bases from J, the junction contained 10 bases not matched to a gene. The CDR3 is made up of 18 amino acids. CDR1 is LNHNV, CDR2 YYDKDF, per germline (reference sequence). CDR3 amino acids: CATSRDLFGTRFTDTQYF. For the CDR3, the DNA is TGTGCCACCAGCAGAGATCTCTTTGGGACTAGATTCACAGATACGCAGTATTTT.

The chain carries TRBV6-5 and TRBJ2-3, with 7 bases aligning to TRBD2. The CDR3 consists of 15 residues. V lost 6 bases, J lost 4 bases, and 10 bases stayed unmatched. CDR1 is MNHEY and CDR2 is SVGAGI in the germline V gene. The CDR3: CASSSPTSFPDTQYF. As DNA, the CDR3 is TGTGCCAGCAGCTCCCCGACTAGCTTCCCAGATACGCAGTATTTT.

The chain joins TRBV5-5 to TRBJ1-2, with a possible D match to TRBD1 (5 bases). CDR1 SGHKS and CDR2 YYEKEE come from the germline V gene (reference sequence). The CDR3 consists of 13 residues. V was trimmed by 4 bases and J by 6 bases, leaving 13 bases between them. The CDR3 sequence is CASSGGGPNGYTF. CDR3 nucleotide sequence: TGTGCCAGCAGCGGCGGGGGACCTAATGGCTACACCTTC.

V usage is TRBV9 and J usage is TRBJ2-1; 13 nucleotides match TRBD2. The trim removed 4 bases at V and 4 bases at J, leaving 2 bases unmatched. Looked up from germline, CDR1 is SGDLS and CDR2 is YYNGEE. This CDR3 comprises 15 residues. CDR3 sequence: CASSTSGGVYNEQFF. CDR3 in DNA: TGTGCCAGCAGCACTAGCGGGGGGGTGTACAATGAGCAGTTCTTC.

V and J are TRBV10-3 and TRBJ2-7; TRBD1 aligns across 8 bases. Losses at the gene ends were 2 bases for V and 9 bases for J; bases not matched to a gene: 3. The germline CDR1 and CDR2 sequences are ENHRY and SYGVKD. The CDR3 covers 12 residues. Written as DNA, the CDR3 is TGTGCCATCAGTGAGGGACAGGGAAGGCAGTACTTC. Residues: CAISEGQGRQYF.